The clone carrying this T cell receptor beta chain was seen only a few times. The CDR3 extends over 14 amino acids. The germline V gene has CDR1 SGHAT and CDR2 FQNNGV. The ends were cut back, 0 bases at V and 3 bases at J, with 9 bases in the middle. This specimen comes from a study of blood T cell repertoires in COVID-19. This table comes from immunoSEQ multiplex PCR, and its TCRdb copy is limited to in-frame clones, with some not included. The data show around 200,000 clones, 85% to 90% seen once. The sequencing input was peripheral blood. The chain is built from TRBV11-2 and TRBJ2-7; D is perhaps TRBD2 (5 bases). The TCR was taken from a woman aged 60 to 75 with COVID-19, enrolled during active disease. CDR3 coding DNA: TGTGCCAGCAGCTTAGAGGGTGGGAGCTACGAGCAGTACTTC. It translates to CASSLEGGSYEQYF. Using reference TRBV11-2 and TRBJ2-7 for the parts outside the CDR3, the full variable domain is EAGVAQSPRYKIIEKRQSVAFWCNPISGHATLYWYQQILGQGPKLLIQFQNNGVVDDSQLPKDRFSAERLKGVDSTLKIQPAKLEDSAVYLCASSLEGGSYEQYFGPGTRLTVT.